This TCR beta chain was profiled in a study of beta chain features in type 1 diabetes. About the research overall: The samples had more than 95 million sorted cells examined in all.

Expressed TCRB transcripts were sequenced because the entire RNA isolate underwent reverse transcription. The repertoire was sequenced with immunoSEQ multiplex PCR; TCRdb's copy has only in-frame clones and lacks some. In the table there are about 140,000 clones, less than 10% of which are singletons. This clone was picked up many times. Its specificity is unknown. Broader study findings: VDJ junctions from patients with type 1 diabetes contained fewer insertions and more deletions. For Type 1 diabetes patients, all four CD4+ subsets carried TCRB CDR3s that were moderately but significantly shorter.

The single heparinised draw taken from each donor contained around 100 mL of blood on average. Trimming stripped 5 bases from V and 4 bases from J, with 12 bases between. CDR1 and CDR2 (germline): SGHRS, YFSETQ. This CDR3 contains 14 residues. Sequences were obtained from central memory CD4+ T cells from blood. The V gene is TRBV5-1, the J gene TRBJ2-2; D perhaps matches TRBD1 (5 bases). The TCR was taken from a woman aged 40 to 49 in good health. For the CDR3, the DNA is TGCGCCAGCAGTTCCTTAGGGGTCACCGGGGAGCTGTTTTTT. Translated: CASSSLGVTGELFF.